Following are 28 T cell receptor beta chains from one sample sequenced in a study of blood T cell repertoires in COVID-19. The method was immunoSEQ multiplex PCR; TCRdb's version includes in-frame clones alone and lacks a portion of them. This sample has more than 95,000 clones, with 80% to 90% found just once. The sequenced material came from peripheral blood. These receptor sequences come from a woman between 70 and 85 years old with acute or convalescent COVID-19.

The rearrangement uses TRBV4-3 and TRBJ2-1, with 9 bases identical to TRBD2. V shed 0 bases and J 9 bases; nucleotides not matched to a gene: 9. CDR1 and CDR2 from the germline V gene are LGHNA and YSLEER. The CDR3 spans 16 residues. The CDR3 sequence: CASSQDPAGGGSEQFF. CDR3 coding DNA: TGCGCCAGCAGCCAAGATCCTGCGGGAGGGGGGAGTGAGCAGTTCTTC.

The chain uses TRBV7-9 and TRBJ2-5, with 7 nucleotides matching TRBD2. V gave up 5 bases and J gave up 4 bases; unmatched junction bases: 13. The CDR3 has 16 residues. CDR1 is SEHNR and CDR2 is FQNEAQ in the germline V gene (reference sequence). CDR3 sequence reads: CASSPGLESIGETQYF. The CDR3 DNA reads TGTGCCAGCAGCCCAGGACTAGAGAGCATCGGAGAGACCCAGTACTTC.

The CDR3 protein is CASSRTYDWREGDTQYF. In DNA form, the CDR3 reads TGTGCCAGCAGTCGCACCTATGACTGGCGGGAGGGAGATACGCAGTATTTT. The rearrangement joins TRBV27 to TRBJ2-3; 9 nucleotides line up with TRBD2. CDR1 and CDR2 from the germline V gene are MNHEY and SMNVEV (reference sequence). J was trimmed by 5 bases and V by 5 bases; bases with no gene match: 14. This CDR3 spans 17 amino acids.

The CDR3 DNA follows: TGTGCCAGCAGCCACTTTTCAACAGGGAACGAGCAGTACTTC. Its protein product is CASSHFSTGNEQYF. This chain links TRBV28 with TRBJ2-7, with a tentative D call TRBD1 (6 bases). CDR3 size: 14 residues. The germline V gene has CDR1 MDHEN and CDR2 SYDVKM. The V and J ends lost 6 bases and 5 bases respectively, with 17 bases between them.

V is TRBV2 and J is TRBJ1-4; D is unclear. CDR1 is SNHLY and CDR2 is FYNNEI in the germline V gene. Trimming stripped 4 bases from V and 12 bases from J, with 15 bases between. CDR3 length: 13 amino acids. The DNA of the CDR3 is TGTGCCAGCAGTGCACCGGGAGCCGGAGAACTGTTTTTT. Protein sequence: CASSAPGAGELFF.

The CDR3 spells CASSEPLLTDTQYF. CDR3 bases: TGTGCCAGCAGTGAACCCCTTCTCACAGATACGCAGTATTTT. V and J are TRBV6-1 and TRBJ2-3; D gene ambiguous. CDR3 length: 14 amino acids. Trimming left V 2 bases short and J 2 bases short, with 8 bases between. Per germline, CDR1 MNHNS and CDR2 SASEGT.

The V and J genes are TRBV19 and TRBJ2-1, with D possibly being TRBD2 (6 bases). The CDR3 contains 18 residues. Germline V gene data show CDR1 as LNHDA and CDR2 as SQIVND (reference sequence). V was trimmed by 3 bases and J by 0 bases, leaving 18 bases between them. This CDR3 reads CASSIPRDWGSSYNEQFF. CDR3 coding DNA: TGTGCCAGTAGTATCCCCAGGGACTGGGGTAGCTCCTACAATGAGCAGTTCTTC.

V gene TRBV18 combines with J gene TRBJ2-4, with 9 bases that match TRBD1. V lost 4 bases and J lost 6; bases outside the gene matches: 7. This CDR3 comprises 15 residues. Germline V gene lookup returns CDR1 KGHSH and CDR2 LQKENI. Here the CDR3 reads CASSQGDRERNIQYF. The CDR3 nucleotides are TGTGCCAGCTCACAAGGGGACAGGGAGAGAAACATTCAGTACTTC.

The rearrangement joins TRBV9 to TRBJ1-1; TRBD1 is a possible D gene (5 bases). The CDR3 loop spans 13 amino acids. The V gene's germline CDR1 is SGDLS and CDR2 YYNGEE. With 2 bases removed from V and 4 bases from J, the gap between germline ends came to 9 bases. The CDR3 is CASSVGGATEAFF. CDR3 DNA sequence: TGTGCCAGCAGCGTGGGTGGGGCCACTGAAGCTTTCTTT.

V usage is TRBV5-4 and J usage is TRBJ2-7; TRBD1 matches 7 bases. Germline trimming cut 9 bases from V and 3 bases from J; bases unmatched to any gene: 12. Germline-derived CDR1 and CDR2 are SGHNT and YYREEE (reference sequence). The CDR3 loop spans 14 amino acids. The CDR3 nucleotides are TGTGCCACTCACACGGGACAGCAATTCTACGAGCAGTACTTC. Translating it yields CATHTGQQFYEQYF.

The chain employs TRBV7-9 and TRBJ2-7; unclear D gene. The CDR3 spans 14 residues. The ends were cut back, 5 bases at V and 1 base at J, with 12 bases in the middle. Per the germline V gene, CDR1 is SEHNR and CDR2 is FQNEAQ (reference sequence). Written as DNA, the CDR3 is TGTGCCAGCAGCCCCCCCGGGTCATCCTACGAGCAGTACTTC. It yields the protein CASSPPGSSYEQYF.

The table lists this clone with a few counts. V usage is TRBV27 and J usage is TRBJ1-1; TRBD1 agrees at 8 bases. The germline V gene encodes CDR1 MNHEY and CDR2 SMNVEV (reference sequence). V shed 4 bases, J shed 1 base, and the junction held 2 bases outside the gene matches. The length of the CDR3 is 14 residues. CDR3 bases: TGTGCCAGCAGTTGGACAGGGTCGAACACTGAAGCTTTCTTT. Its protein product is CASSWTGSNTEAFF.

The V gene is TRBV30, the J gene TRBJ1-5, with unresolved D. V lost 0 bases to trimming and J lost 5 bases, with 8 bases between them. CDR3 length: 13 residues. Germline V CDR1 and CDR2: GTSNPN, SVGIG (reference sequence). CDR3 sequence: CAWSVTGYQPQHF. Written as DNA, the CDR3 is TGTGCCTGGAGTGTAACCGGGTATCAGCCCCAGCATTTT.

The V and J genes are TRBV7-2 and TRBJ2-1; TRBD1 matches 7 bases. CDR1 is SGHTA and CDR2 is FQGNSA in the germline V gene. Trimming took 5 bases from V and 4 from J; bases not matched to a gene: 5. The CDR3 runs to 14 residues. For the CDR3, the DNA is TGTGCCAGCAGCCCCGGGACAGAGTACAATGAGCAGTTCTTC. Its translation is CASSPGTEYNEQFF.

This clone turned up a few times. The CDR3 spells CASSHRGLANEQYF. The CDR3 nucleotides are TGTGCCAGTAGCCATAGGGGACTGGCGAACGAGCAGTACTTC. The J gene is TRBJ2-7, the V gene TRBV19; D possibly corresponds to TRBD2 (6 bases). With 6 bases removed from V and 5 bases from J, the gap between germline ends came to 17 bases. The germline CDR1 and CDR2 sequences are LNHDA and SQIVND (reference sequence). This CDR3 has 14 residues. The full variable domain, in which reference TRBV19 and TRBJ2-7 provide the parts outside the CDR3, is DGGITQSPKYLFRKEGQNVTLSCEQNLNHDAMYWYRQDPGQGLRLIYYSQIVNDFQKGDIAEGYSVSREKKESFPLTVTSAQKNPTAFYLCASSHRGLANEQYFGPGTRLTVT.

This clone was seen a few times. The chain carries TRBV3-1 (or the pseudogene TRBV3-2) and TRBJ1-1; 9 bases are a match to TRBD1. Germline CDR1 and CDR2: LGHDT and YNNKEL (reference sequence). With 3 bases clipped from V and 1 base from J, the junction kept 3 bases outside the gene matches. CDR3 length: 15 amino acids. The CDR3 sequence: CASSQTGQGNTEAFF. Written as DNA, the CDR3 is TGTGCCAGCAGCCAGACGGGACAGGGGAACACTGAAGCTTTCTTT.

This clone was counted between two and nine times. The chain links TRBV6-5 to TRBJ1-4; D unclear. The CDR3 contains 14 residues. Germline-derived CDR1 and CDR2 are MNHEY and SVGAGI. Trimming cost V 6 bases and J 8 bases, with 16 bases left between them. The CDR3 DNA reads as TGTGCCAGCAGCCCCGATCGGGTCGGGGAAAAACTGTTTTTT. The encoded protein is CASSPDRVGEKLFF.

The CDR3 DNA follows: TGCAGTGCTAGTTTGCGGGAGGGCGGGGAGACCCAGTACTTC. This translates into CSASLREGGETQYF. V usage is TRBV20-1 and J usage is TRBJ2-5, with TRBD2 matching 9 bases. The germline V gene encodes CDR1 DFQATT and CDR2 SNEGSKA (reference sequence). The CDR3 is made up of 14 amino acids. Trimming took 3 bases from V and 5 from J; bases not matched to a gene: 7.

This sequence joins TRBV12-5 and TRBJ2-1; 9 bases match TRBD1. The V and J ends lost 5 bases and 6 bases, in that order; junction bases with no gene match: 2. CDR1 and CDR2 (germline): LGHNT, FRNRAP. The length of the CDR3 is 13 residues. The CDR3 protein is CASGKDRGNEQFF. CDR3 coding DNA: TGTGCTAGTGGTAAGGACAGGGGCAATGAGCAGTTCTTC.

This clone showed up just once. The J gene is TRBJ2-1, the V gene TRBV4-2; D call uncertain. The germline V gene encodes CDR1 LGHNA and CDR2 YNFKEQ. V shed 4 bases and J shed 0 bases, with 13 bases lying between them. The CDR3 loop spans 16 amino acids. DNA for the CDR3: TGTGCCAGCAGCCCCAATGTCGGTCGCTCCTACAATGAGCAGTTCTTC. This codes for CASSPNVGRSYNEQFF.

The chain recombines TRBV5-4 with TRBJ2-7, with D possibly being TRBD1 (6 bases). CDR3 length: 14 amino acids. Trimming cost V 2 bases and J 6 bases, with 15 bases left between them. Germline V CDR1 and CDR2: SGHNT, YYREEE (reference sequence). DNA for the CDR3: TGTGCCAGCAGCTTAAGCTGGGACAACTCCGAGCAGTACTTC. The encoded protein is CASSLSWDNSEQYF.

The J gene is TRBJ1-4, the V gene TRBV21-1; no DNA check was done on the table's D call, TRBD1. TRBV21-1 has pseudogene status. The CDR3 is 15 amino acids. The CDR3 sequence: CASSKTDRVFQKLFF. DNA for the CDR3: TGTGCCAGCAGCAAGACGGACAGGGTTTTTCAAAAACTGTTTTTT.

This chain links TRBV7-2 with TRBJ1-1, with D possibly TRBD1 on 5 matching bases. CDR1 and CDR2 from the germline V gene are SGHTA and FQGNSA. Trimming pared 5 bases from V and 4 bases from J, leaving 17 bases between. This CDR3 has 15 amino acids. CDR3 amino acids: CASSVSAGRGTEAFF. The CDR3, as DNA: TGTGCCAGCAGCGTCAGTGCCGGGAGGGGCACTGAAGCTTTCTTT.

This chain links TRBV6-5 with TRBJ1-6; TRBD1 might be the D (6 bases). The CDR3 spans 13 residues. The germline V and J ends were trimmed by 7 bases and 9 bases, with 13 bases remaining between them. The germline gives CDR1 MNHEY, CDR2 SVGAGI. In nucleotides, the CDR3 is TGTGCCAGCATCAGGGGAGAGTCTTCACCCCTCCACTTT. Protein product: CASIRGESSPLHF.

The CDR3 bases are TGTGCCACCCAGCCCAGGAACTCTGGAAACACCATATATTTT. The encoded protein is CATQPRNSGNTIYF. The chain couples TRBV10-3 to TRBJ1-3; D remains ambiguous. The germline gives CDR1 ENHRY, CDR2 SYGVKD. The CDR3 covers 14 residues. Between the trimmed V and J ends, which lost 10 bases and 0 bases, there was a span of 13 bases.

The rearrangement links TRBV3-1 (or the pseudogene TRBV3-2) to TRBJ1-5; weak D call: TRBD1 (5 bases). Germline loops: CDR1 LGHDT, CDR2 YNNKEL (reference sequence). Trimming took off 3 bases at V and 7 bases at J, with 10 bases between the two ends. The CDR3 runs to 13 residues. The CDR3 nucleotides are TGTGCCAGCAGCCAGGTGGAGGGGCAGCCCCAGCATTTT. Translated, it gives CASSQVEGQPQHF.

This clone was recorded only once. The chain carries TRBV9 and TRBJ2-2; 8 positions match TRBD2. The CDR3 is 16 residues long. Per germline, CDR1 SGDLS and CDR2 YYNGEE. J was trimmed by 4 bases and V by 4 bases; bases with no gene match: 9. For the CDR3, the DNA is TGTGCCAGCAGCCCTCGCGGGGGGCCCGCCACCGGGGAGCTGTTTTTT. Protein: CASSPRGGPATGELFF.

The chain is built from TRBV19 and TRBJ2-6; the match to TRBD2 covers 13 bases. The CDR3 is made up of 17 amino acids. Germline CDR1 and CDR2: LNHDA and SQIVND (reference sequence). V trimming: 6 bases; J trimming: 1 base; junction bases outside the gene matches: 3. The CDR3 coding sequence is TGTGCCAGTAGAGGGACTAGCGGGATTTCTGGGGCCAACGTCCTGACTTTC. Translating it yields CASRGTSGISGANVLTF.